This TCR beta chain is from a study of cytomegalovirus exposure and HLA in healthy donors. Germline V gene lookup returns CDR1 SGHVS and CDR2 FQNEAQ. Trimming took off 5 bases at V and 6 bases at J, with 10 bases between the two ends. This CDR3 is built from 12 residues. PCR primers comprised 60 Vbeta and 13 Jbeta primers. TCRdb keeps only in-frame clones here, not all; method: immunoSEQ multiplex PCR. Of fewer than 25,000 clones in the sample, around 77% are singletons; the top ten hold around 7%. Of note for this clone: What it binds is not known.

Whole-study results and caveats: Cytomegalovirus status was reportedly diagnosed by the classifier with high specificity and sensitivity.

The source material was PBMCs. The chain has TRBV7-8 and TRBJ1-2; the D gene is possibly TRBD1 (5 bases). The receptor's source is a man aged 60 to 69 in good health and CMV-seronegative. The CDR3 here is CASSQAGNGYTF. The CDR3 DNA reads TGTGCCAGCAGCCAAGCAGGGAATGGCTACACCTTC.